A selection of T cell receptor beta chains follows, all from one sample in a study of blood T cell repertoires in COVID-19. TCRdb's copy holds only in-frame clones and misses some; the assay was immunoSEQ multiplex PCR. This sample has 20,000 to 25,000 clones, with about 91% found just once. The material sequenced was peripheral blood. These receptors were obtained from a woman aged 70 to 79 with active COVID-19. CDR3s include the opening cysteine and the closing phenylalanine or tryptophan. D genes are given only for firm matches.

d_gene: NA
v_gene: TRBV12-3/TRBV12-4
j_gene: TRBJ2-3
CDR3aa: CASSLGGADTQYF
CDR3nt: TGTGCCAGCAGTTTAGGGGGGGCAGATACGCAGTATTTT

d_gene: TRBD2
v_gene: TRBV10-3
j_gene: TRBJ2-3
CDR3aa: CAIKLLADTDTQYF
CDR3nt: TGTGCCATCAAGTTACTAGCGGACACAGATACGCAGTATTTT

d_gene: TRBD2
v_gene: TRBV19
j_gene: TRBJ2-3
CDR3aa: CASSMRAGGTADTQYF
CDR3nt: TGTGCCAGTAGTATGCGAGCGGGAGGTACCGCAGATACGCAGTATTTT

d_gene: NA
v_gene: TRBV7-3
j_gene: TRBJ2-7
CDR3aa: CASSLAGSDEQYF
CDR3nt: TGTGCCAGCAGCTTAGCAGGGTCCGACGAGCAGTACTTC

d_gene: NA
v_gene: TRBV5-5
j_gene: TRBJ1-1
CDR3aa: CASSLKNRDTEAFF
CDR3nt: TGTGCCAGCAGCTTGAAGAACCGGGATACTGAAGCTTTCTTT

d_gene: TRBD1
v_gene: TRBV18
j_gene: TRBJ2-3
CDR3aa: CASSPGQTDTQYF
CDR3nt: TGTGCCAGCTCACCGGGACAGACAGATACGCAGTATTTT

d_gene: NA
v_gene: TRBV7-8
j_gene: TRBJ1-6
CDR3aa: CASSPDSGSYNSPLHF
CDR3nt: TGTGCCAGCAGCCCAGACAGTGGCTCCTATAATTCACCCCTCCACTTT

d_gene: TRBD2
v_gene: TRBV2
j_gene: TRBJ2-1
CDR3aa: CASSRTSGYNEQFF
CDR3nt: TGTGCCAGCAGTCGGACTAGCGGATACAATGAGCAGTTCTTC

d_gene: TRBD1
v_gene: TRBV3-1/TRBV3-2
j_gene: TRBJ2-5
CDR3aa: CASSPWDRELQTQYF
CDR3nt: TGTGCCAGCAGCCCCTGGGACAGGGAATTGCAGACCCAGTACTTC

d_gene: NA
v_gene: TRBV5-5
j_gene: TRBJ2-7
CDR3aa: CASSPGEVRLEQYF
CDR3nt: TGTGCCAGCAGCCCAGGGGAAGTCCGGCTCGAGCAGTACTTC

d_gene: NA
v_gene: TRBV29-1
j_gene: TRBJ2-7
CDR3aa: CSVVRGSEQYF
CDR3nt: TGCAGCGTTGTTAGGGGCTCCGAGCAGTACTTC

d_gene: NA
v_gene: TRBV6-6
j_gene: TRBJ2-1
CDR3aa: CASRSSASSYNEQFF
CDR3nt: TGTGCCAGCAGGAGTAGCGCTAGCTCCTACAATGAGCAGTTCTTC

d_gene: NA
v_gene: TRBV11-3
j_gene: TRBJ1-2
CDR3aa: CASSSGANYGYTF
CDR3nt: TGTGCCAGCAGCTCAGGGGCGAACTATGGCTACACCTTC

d_gene: TRBD2
v_gene: TRBV28
j_gene: TRBJ2-1
CDR3aa: CASSSRTSGRTPFF
CDR3nt: TGTGCCAGCAGTTCGAGGACTAGCGGGAGGACGCCGTTCTTC